This T cell receptor beta chain was found in a study of cytomegalovirus exposure and HLA in healthy donors. Details on this clone: Its target is unknown.

This CDR3 has 14 residues. Germline V gene sequence: CDR1 MNHEY, CDR2 SVGAGI. V shed 2 bases and J 4 bases; nucleotides not matched to a gene: 3. Study outcomes and limitations: In a later analysis, HLA-C alleles had the fewest associated TCRs, DRB1 alleles the most.

The PCR had 60 Vbeta and 13 Jbeta primers. This table comes from immunoSEQ multiplex PCR, and its TCRdb copy is limited to in-frame clones, with some not included. There are 150,000 to 200,000 clones in the sample; more than 70% occur only once, and roughly 12% lies in the top ten. The origin of this receptor is a man aged 18 to 30 in good health and CMV-seropositive. Material for sequencing was PBMCs. The gene calls are TRBV6-5 and TRBJ2-3, with 7 bases lining up with TRBD1. The CDR3 DNA follows: TGTGCCAGCAGTTACCAGCAGGGGGCAGATACGCAGTATTTT. Translation gives CASSYQQGADTQYF.